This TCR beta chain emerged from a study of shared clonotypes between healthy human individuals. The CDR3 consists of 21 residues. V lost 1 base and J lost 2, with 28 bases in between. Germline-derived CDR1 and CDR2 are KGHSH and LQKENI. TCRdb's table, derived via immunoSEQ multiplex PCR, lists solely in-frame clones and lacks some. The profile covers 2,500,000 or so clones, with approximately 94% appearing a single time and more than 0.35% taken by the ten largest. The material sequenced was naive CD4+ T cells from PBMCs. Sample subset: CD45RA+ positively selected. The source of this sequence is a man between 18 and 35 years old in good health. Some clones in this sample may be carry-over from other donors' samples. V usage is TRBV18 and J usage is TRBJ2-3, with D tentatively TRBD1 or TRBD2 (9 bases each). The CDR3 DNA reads TGTGCCAGCTCACCACGGGGACAGGGCATTAGCGGGAGTAGTACCACAGATACGCAGTATTTT. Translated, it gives CASSPRGQGISGSSTTDTQYF.